Sequencing of this T cell receptor beta chain was carried out in a study of molecular identifiers for immune sequencing clone quantification. Using its own MiXCR run on the PCR reads, TCRdb lists one record per CDR3 protein. The sample consists of approximately 36,000 distinct CDR3 sequences, about 18% of them appearing once. This clonotype has a count of ten or more. The receptor comes from a human donor in good health. Some libraries in this study had Jurkat cell RNA spiked in. The sequencing sample was made of naive CD8+ T cells from blood, with Jurkat cell RNA spiked in. Subset denoted: FACS-sorted CD8+CD4-CCR7+CD45RA+ naive T cells.

The CDR3 spells CASSLGGFSYNEQFF. DNA of the CDR3: TGTGCCAGCAGCTTAGGGGGCTTCTCCTACAATGAGCAGTTCTTC. The V gene is TRBV7-9, the J gene TRBJ2-1; tentatively, D is TRBD1 (5 bases). Germline CDR1 is SEHNR and CDR2 is FQNEAQ (reference sequence). V was shortened by 1 base and J by 0 bases, with 7 bases between the two germline ends. This CDR3 has 15 amino acids.